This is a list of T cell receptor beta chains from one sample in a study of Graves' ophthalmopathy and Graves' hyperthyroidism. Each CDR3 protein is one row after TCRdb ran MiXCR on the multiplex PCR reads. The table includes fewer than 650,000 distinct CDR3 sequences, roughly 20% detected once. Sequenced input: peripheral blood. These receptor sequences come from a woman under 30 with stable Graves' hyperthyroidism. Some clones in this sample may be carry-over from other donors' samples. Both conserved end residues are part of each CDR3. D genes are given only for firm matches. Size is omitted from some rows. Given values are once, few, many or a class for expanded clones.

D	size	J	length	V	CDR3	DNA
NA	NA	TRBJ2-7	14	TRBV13	CASSLVLRSYEQYF	TGTGCCAGCAGCTTAGTACTCAGGAGTTACGAGCAGTACTTC
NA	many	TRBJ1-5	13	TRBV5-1	CASSLAADQPQHF	TGCGCCAGCAGCTTGGCAGCGGATCAGCCCCAGCATTTT
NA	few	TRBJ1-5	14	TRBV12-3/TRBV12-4	CASSYDIGNQPQHF	TGTGCCAGCAGCTACGACATAGGCAATCAGCCTCAGCATTTT
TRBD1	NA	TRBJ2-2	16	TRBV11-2	CASSPGTGDGTGELFF	TGTGCCAGCAGCCCCGGGACAGGGGATGGGACCGGGGAGCTGTTTTTT
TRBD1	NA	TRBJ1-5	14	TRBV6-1	CASSGQGWGQPQHF	TGTGCCAGCAGTGGACAGGGGTGGGGTCAGCCCCAGCATTTT
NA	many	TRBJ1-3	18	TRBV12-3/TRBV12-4	CASLTGLLRPSSGNTIYF	TGTGCCAGCTTAACGGGCCTGTTGAGGCCGAGCTCTGGAAACACCATATATTTT
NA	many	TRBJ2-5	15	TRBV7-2	CASSLFARKEETQYF	TGTGCCAGCAGCTTATTCGCTAGGAAAGAAGAGACCCAGTACTTC
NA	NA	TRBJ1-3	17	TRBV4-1	CASSQDIAAVSGNTIYF	TGCGCCAGCAGCCAAGATATTGCAGCCGTCTCTGGAAACACCATATATTTT
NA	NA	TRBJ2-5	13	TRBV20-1	CSARDSGKETEYF	TGCAGTGCTAGGGATTCGGGCAAAGAGACGGAGTACTTC
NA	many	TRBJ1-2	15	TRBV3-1	CASSQRDRLYYGYTF	TGTGCCAGCAGCCAACGTGACAGGTTATACTATGGCTACACCTTC
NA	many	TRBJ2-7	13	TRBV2	CASIRDNNYEQYF	TGTGCCAGCATCCGGGACAACAACTACGAGCAGTACTTC
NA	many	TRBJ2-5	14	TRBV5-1	CASSTKLGQETQYF	TGCGCCAGCAGCACCAAACTAGGACAAGAGACCCAGTACTTC
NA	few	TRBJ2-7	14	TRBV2	CASSATRDSYEQYF	TGTGCCAGCAGTGCTACTAGGGACTCCTACGAGCAGTACTTC
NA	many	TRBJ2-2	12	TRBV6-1	CASSEGAGELFF	TGTGCCAGCAGTGAAGGGGCCGGGGAGCTGTTTTTT
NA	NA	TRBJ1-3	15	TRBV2	CASSASRGSGNTIYF	TGTGCCAGCAGTGCGAGCAGGGGTTCCGGAAACACCATATATTTT
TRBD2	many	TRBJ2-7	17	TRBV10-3	CAISDRGLAGYSYEQYF	TGTGCCATCAGTGATCGCGGACTAGCGGGGTACTCCTACGAGCAGTACTTC
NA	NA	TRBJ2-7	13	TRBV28	CASSPDLGREQCF	TGCGCCAGCAGCCCCGACTTGGGCCGGGAGCAGTGCTTC
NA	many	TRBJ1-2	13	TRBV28	CASSPPDNYGYTF	TGTGCCAGCAGCCCCCCCGATAACTATGGCTACACCTTC
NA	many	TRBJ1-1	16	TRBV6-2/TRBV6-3	CASSYSMGQTNTEAFF	TGTGCCAGCAGTTACTCGATGGGACAAACGAACACTGAAGCTTTCTTT
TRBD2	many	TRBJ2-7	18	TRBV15	CATSSSLPFSGGSYEQYF	TGTGCCACCAGCAGCTCCCTCCCCTTTTCGGGAGGATCCTACGAGCAGTACTTC
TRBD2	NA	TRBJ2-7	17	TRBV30	CAWSVAGLAGNSYEQYF	TGTGCCTGGAGTGTAGCGGGGCTAGCGGGTAACTCCTACGAGCAGTACTTC
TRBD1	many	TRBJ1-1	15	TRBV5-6	CASSPGGDRNTEAFF	TGTGCCAGCAGCCCGGGGGGGGACAGGAACACTGAAGCTTTCTTT
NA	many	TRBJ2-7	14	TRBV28	CASSPVPGSYEQYF	TGTGCCAGCAGCCCAGTCCCTGGATCCTACGAGCAGTACTTC
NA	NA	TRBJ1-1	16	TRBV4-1	CASRSPGKGVNTEAFF	TGCGCCAGCCGAAGTCCAGGGAAGGGGGTGAACACTGAAGCTTTCTTT
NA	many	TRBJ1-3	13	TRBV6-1	CASSEGPVNTIYF	TGTGCCAGCAGTGAAGGGCCTGTTAACACCATATATTTT
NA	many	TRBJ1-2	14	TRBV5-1	CASSLEVLGYGYTF	TGCGCCAGCAGCTTGGAAGTATTGGGGTATGGCTACACCTTC
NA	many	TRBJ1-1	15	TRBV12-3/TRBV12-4	CASSLEGHLNTEAFF	TGTGCCAGCAGTTTAGAGGGACACCTCAACACTGAAGCTTTCTTT
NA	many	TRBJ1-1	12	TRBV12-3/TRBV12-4	CASSQRVTEAFF	TGTGCCAGCAGTCAACGGGTGACTGAAGCTTTCTTT
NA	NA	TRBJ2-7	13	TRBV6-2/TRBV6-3	CASSVGVVYEQYF	TGTGCCAGCAGTGTAGGCGTTGTCTACGAGCAGTACTTC
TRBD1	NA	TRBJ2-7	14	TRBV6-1	CASRDAGQGIEQYF	TGTGCCAGCAGAGACGCGGGACAGGGGATCGAGCAGTACTTC
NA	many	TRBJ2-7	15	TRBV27	CASSLYGSAFSEQYF	TGTGCCAGCAGTTTATACGGGAGTGCGTTTTCGGAGCAGTACTTC
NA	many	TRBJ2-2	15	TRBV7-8	CASSLAATNTGELFF	TGTGCCAGCAGCTTAGCAGCAACGAACACCGGGGAGCTGTTTTTT
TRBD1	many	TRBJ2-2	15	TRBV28	CASSFQGAFTGELFF	TGTGCCAGCAGTTTTCAGGGGGCGTTCACCGGGGAGCTGTTTTTT
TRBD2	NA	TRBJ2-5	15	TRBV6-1	CASTRGLAGVETQYF	TGTGCCAGCACCAGGGGACTAGCGGGAGTGGAGACCCAGTACTTC
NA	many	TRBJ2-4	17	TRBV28	CASSSRGGDRAKNIKYF	TGTGCCAGCAGTTCGAGGGGGGGAGATCGGGCCAAAAACATTAAGTACTTC
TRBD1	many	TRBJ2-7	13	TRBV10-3	CASGDRVSYEQYF	TGTGCCTCCGGGGACAGGGTGTCCTACGAGCAGTACTTC
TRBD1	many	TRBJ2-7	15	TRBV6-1	CASETGTGSSYEQYF	TGTGCCAGCGAGACCGGGACAGGGAGCTCCTACGAGCAGTACTTC
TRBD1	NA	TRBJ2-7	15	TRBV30	CAWSRGQVQTYEQYF	TGTGCCTGGAGTAGAGGACAGGTTCAGACCTACGAGCAGTACTTC
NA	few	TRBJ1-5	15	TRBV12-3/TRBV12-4	CASSLTQGGSQPQHF	TGTGCCAGCAGTTTAACACAGGGCGGGAGTCAGCCCCAGCATTTT
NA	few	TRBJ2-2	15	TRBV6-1	CASSEHGANTGELFF	TGTGCCAGCAGTGAACACGGGGCGAACACCGGGGAGCTGTTTTTT
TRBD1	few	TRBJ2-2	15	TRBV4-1	CASKWTGENTGELFF	TGCGCCAGCAAGTGGACAGGGGAGAACACCGGGGAGCTGTTTTTT
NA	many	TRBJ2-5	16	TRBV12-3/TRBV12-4	CASNHWGGGPQETQYF	TGTGCCAGCAACCACTGGGGGGGGGGCCCACAAGAGACCCAGTACTTC
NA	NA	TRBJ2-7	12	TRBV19	CASSTQGNEQYF	TGTGCCAGTAGTACACAGGGAAACGAGCAGTACTTC
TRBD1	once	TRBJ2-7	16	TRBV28	CASSSSPGQGTLEQYF	TGTGCCAGCAGCTCCAGCCCGGGACAGGGTACCCTCGAGCAGTACTTC
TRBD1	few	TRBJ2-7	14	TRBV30	CAWSTGTGYYEQYF	TGTGCCTGGAGTACCGGGACAGGGTACTACGAGCAGTACTTC
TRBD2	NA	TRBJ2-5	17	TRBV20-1	CSALKSSGRTLQETQYF	TGCAGTGCCCTGAAGAGCTCCGGGAGGACCCTCCAAGAGACCCAGTACTTC
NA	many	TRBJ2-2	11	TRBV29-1	CSVRWNGELFF	TGCAGCGTTCGCTGGAACGGGGAGCTGTTTTTT
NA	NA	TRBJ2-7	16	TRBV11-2	CASSYRGGGGSYEQYF	TGTGCCAGCAGCTACAGGGGGGGCGGCGGGTCCTACGAGCAGTACTTC
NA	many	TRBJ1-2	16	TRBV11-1	CASSSSQGGLDYGYTF	TGTGCCAGCAGCTCATCACAGGGTGGTCTGGACTATGGCTACACCTTC
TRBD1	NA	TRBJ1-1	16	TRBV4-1	CASSPRDRVMNTEAFF	TGCGCCAGCAGCCCCCGGGACAGAGTGATGAACACTGAAGCTTTCTTT
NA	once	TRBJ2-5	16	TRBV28	CASSWGGKPLQETQYF	TGTGCCAGCAGTTGGGGCGGGAAACCTCTCCAAGAGACCCAGTACTTC
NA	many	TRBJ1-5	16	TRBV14	CASSQSGVSNNQPQHF	TGTGCCAGCAGCCAGAGTGGGGTCTCTAACAATCAGCCCCAGCATTTT
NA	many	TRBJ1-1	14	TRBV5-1	CASSLRGTDTEAFF	TGCGCCAGCAGCTTAAGGGGTACAGACACTGAAGCTTTCTTT